The clone carrying this TCR beta chain showed up just a few times. Its antigen is unknown. Using viral peptide pools, the ViraFEST assay grew out antigen-specific CD4+ T cells prior to sequencing. With roughly 9 days of culture completed, CD4+ T cells were isolated. Two-dose vaccination with either BNT162b2 or mRNA-1273 was given to the participants. Half-medium exchanges with IL-2 medium took place on days 3 and 7. The sample originates from a study of vaccination effects on CD4 cells after COVID-19. The CDR3 is made up of 13 amino acids. Deletions cut 3 bases from V and 2 bases from J, with 8 bases between. In germline, CDR1 is GTSNPN, CDR2 SVGIG (reference sequence). Here immunoSEQ multiplex PCR was the method, and the copy in TCRdb shows in-frame clones only, minus some. Here the sample spans nearly 30,000 clones, roughly 77% being singletons. Study outcomes and limitations: Both infection-induced and vaccine-induced clones contracted markedly at late post-vaccination timepoints.

Sequencing used CD4+ T cells from PBMCs cultured with HCoV-229E spike peptides, obtained after COVID-19 vaccination. This TCR derives from a human donor who received a COVID-19 vaccine. V and J are TRBV30 and TRBJ1-5; D gene unclear. As DNA, the CDR3 is TGTGCCTGGAGCAAATTAGGCAATCAGCCCCAGCATTTT. Translating it yields CAWSKLGNQPQHF.